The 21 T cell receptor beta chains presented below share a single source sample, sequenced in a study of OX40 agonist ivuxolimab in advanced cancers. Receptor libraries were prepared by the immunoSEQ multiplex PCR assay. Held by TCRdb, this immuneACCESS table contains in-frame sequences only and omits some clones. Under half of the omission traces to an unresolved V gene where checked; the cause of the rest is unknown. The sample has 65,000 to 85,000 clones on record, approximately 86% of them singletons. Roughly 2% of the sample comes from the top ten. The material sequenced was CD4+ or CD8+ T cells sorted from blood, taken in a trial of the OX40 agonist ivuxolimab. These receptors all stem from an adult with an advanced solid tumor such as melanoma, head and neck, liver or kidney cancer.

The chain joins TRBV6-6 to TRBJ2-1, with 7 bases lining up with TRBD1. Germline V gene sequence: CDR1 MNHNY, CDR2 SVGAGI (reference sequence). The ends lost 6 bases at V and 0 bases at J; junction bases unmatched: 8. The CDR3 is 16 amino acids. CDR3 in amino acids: CASRFGQDLSYNEQFF. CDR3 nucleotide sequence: TGTGCCAGCAGGTTCGGACAGGACCTCTCCTACAATGAGCAGTTCTTC.

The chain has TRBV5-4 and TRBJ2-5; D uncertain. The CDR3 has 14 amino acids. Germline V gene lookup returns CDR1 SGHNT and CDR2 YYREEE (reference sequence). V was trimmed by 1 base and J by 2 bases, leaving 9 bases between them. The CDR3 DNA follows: TGTGCCAGCAGCTTGCCCCAAAGACAAGAGACCCAGTACTTC. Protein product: CASSLPQRQETQYF.

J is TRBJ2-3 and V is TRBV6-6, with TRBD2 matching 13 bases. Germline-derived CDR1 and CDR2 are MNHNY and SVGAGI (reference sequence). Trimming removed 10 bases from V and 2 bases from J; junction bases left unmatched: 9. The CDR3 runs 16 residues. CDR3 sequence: CAISRGLAGITDTQYF. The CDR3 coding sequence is TGTGCCATCTCGAGGGGACTAGCGGGGATCACAGATACGCAGTATTTT.

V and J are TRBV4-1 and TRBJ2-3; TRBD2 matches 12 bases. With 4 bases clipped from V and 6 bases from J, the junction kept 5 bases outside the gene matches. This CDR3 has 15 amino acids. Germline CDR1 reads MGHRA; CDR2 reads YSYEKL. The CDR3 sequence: CASSRGTSGWDTQYF. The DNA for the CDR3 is TGCGCCAGCAGCCGCGGGACTAGCGGGTGGGATACGCAGTATTTT.

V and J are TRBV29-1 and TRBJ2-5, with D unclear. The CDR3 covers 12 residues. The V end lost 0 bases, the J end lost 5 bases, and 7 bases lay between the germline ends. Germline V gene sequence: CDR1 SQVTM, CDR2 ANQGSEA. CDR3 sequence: CSVEEGSETQYF. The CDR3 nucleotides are TGCAGCGTTGAAGAGGGAAGCGAGACCCAGTACTTC.

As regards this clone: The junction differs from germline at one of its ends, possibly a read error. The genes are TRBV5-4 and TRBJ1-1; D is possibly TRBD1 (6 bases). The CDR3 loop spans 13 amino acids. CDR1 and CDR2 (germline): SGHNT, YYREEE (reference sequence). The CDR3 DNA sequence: TGCGCCAGCAGCCAAGATGTCGGGACAGAAGCTTTCTTT. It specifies CASSQDVGTEAFF.

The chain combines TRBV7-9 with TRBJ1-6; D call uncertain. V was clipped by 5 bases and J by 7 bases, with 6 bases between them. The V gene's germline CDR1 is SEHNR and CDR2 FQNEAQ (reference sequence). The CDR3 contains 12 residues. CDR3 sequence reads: CASSPLNSPLHF. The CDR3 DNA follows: TGTGCCAGCAGCCCATTGAATTCACCCCTCCACTTT.

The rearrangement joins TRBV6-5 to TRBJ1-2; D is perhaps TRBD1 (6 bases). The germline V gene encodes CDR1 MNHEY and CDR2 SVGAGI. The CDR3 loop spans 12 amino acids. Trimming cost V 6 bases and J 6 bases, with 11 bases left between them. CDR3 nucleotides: TGTGCCAGCAGCCTCGACAGGCATGGCTACACCTTC. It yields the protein CASSLDRHGYTF.

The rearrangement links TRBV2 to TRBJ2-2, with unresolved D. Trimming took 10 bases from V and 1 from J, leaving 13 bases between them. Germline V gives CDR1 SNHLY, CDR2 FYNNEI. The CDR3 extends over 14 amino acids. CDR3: CATSMRENTGELFF. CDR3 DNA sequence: TGTGCCACCTCTATGCGCGAGAACACCGGGGAGCTGTTTTTT. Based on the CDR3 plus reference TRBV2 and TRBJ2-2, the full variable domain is EPEVTQTPSHQVTQMGQEVILRCVPISNHLYFYWYRQILGQKVEFLVSFYNNEISEKSEIFDDQFSVERPDGSNFTLKIRSTKLEDSAMYFCATSMRENTGELFFGEGSRLTVL.

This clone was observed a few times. The CDR3 DNA reads TGTGCCAGTAGGGGCAGGGATAGCAATCAGCCCCAGCATTTT. This sequence encodes CASRGRDSNQPQHF. V and J are TRBV19 and TRBJ1-5; a weak D match, TRBD1 (5 bases). Germline lookup yields CDR1 LNHDA and CDR2 SQIVND (reference sequence). V was shortened by 6 bases and J by 0 bases, with 9 bases between the two germline ends. The CDR3 sequence is 14 residues long.

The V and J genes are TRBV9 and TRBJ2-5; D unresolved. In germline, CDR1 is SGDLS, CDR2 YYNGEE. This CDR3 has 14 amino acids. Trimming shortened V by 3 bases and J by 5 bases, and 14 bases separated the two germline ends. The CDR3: CASSAPPSGETQYF. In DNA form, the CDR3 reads TGTGCCAGCAGCGCCCCCCCGTCCGGGGAGACCCAGTACTTC.

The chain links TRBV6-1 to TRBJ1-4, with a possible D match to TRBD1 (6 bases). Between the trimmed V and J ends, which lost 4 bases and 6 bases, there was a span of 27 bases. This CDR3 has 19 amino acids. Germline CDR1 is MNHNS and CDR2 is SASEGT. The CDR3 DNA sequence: TGTGCCAGCAGTGCCTGGGGGGGGCCAGCCTTGAGCTCAGATGAAAAACTGTTTTTT. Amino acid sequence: CASSAWGGPALSSDEKLFF.

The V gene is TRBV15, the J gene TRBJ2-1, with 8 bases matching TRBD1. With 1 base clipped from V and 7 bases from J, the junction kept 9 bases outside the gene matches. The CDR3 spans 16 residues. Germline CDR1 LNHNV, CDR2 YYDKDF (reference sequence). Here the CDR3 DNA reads TGTGCCACCAGCAGAGGGGGTCAGGGGGCTTGGAATGAGCAGTTCTTC. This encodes CATSRGGQGAWNEQFF.

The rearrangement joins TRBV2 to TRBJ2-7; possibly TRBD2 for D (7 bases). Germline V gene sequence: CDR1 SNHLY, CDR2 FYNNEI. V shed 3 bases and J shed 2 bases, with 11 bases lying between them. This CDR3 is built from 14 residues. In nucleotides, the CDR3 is TGTGCCAGCAGTGACCTAGGGGGGGCCTACGAGCAGTACTTC. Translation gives CASSDLGGAYEQYF.

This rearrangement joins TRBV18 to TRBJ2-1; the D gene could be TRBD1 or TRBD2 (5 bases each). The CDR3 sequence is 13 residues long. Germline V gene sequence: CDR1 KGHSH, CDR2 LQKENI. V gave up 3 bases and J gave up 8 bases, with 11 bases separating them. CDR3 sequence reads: CASSPLLGDEQFF. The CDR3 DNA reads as TGTGCCAGCTCACCTTTATTGGGGGATGAGCAGTTCTTC.

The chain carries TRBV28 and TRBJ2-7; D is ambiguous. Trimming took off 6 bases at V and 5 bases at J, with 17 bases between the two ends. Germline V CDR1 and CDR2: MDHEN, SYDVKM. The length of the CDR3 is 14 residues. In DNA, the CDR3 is TGTGCCAGCAGCACCACGTTTAAAGAGAACGAGCAGTACTTC. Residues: CASSTTFKENEQYF.

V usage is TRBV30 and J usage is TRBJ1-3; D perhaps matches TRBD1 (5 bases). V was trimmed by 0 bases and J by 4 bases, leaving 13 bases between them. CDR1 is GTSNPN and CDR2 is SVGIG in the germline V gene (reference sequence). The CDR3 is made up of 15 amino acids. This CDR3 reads CAWSVLRQTGNTIYF. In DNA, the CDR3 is TGTGCCTGGAGTGTATTGAGACAGACAGGAAACACCATATATTTT.

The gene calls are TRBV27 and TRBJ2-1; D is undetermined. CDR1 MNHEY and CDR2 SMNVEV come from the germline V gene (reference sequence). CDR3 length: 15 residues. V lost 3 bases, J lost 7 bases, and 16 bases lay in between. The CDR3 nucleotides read TGTGCCAGCAGTTTTTACATTTCCGTACTAAATGAGCAGTTCTTC. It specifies CASSFYISVLNEQFF.

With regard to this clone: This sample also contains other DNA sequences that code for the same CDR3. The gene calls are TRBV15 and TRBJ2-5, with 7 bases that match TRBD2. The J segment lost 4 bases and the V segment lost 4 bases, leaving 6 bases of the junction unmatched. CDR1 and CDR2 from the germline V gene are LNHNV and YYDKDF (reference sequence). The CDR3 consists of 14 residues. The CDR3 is CATSISGGVETQYF. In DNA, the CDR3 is TGTGCCACCAGCATTAGTGGGGGGGTAGAGACCCAGTACTTC.

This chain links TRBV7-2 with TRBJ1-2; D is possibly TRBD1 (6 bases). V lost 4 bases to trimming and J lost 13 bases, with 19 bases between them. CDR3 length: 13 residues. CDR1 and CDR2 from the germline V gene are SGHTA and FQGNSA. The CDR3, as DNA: TGTGCCAGCAGCTCAAGGGCGGACAGAGGTCGCACCTTC. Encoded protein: CASSSRADRGRTF.

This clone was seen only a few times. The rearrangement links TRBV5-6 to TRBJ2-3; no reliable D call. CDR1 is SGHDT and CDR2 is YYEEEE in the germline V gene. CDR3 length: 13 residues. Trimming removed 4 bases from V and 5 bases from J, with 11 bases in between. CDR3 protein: CASSLLAGDTQYF. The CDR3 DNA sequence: TGTGCCAGCAGCCTACTTGCCGGAGATACGCAGTATTTT.